A selection of T cell receptor beta chains follows, all from one sample in a study of blood T cell repertoires in COVID-19. Method: immunoSEQ multiplex PCR; TCRdb's copy keeps in-frame clones and lacks some. Of some 19,000 clones listed, around 83% are singletons. The specimen was peripheral blood. The receptors derive from a man in his 70s with acute or convalescent COVID-19. Both conserved end residues are part of each CDR3. A D gene is named only where the DNA matches it firmly. A row's size may be missing; if present it is once, few, many or a size class.

>TRBD2|.|TRBJ2-2|16|TRBV4-3
CASSPLISGSGGELFF
TGCGCCAGCAGCCCCCTGATCAGCGGGAGCGGCGGGGAGCTGTTTTTT
>TRBD1|.|TRBJ2-3|15|TRBV18
CASSPLGQGSDTQYF
TGTGCCAGCTCACCACTGGGACAGGGGTCAGATACGCAGTATTTT
>.|few|TRBJ1-5|16|TRBV18
CASSPGQILANQPQHF
TGTGCCAGCTCACCGGGTCAGATCCTAGCAAATCAGCCCCAGCATTTT
>.|.|TRBJ1-2|13|TRBV5-8
CASSRGQSYGYTF
TGTGCCAGCAGCCGGGGTCAGTCCTATGGCTACACCTTC
>.|.|TRBJ1-2|15|TRBV18
CASSPDQGSNYGYTF
TGTGCCAGCTCACCAGACCAGGGCTCTAACTATGGCTACACCTTC
>TRBD2|once|TRBJ2-7|15|TRBV4-3
CASSQDYGGSGEQYF
TGCGCCAGCAGCCAAGATTACGGGGGGTCAGGGGAGCAGTACTTC
>TRBD1|.|TRBJ1-1|14|TRBV7-8
CASRRTGYGTEAFF
TGTGCCAGCAGAAGGACAGGTTATGGCACTGAAGCTTTCTTT
>.|.|TRBJ1-5|13|TRBV15
CATREAINQPQHF
TGTGCCACCCGGGAGGCTATCAATCAGCCCCAGCATTTT
>.|.|TRBJ2-1|14|TRBV28
CASSGPLSGNEQFF
TGTGCCAGCAGTGGACCCCTAAGCGGCAATGAGCAGTTCTTC
>TRBD2|.|TRBJ2-7|14|TRBV6-5
CASKMGLAGAQQYF
TGTGCCAGCAAGATGGGACTAGCGGGAGCTCAGCAGTACTTC